These 23 T cell receptor beta chains were sequenced from one sample in a study of regulatory T cells in long-lasting Graves disease. Time point described: newly diagnosed GD, antithyroid drugs for less than 3 months. Researchers made the TCR library from RNA that was extracted from PBMCs. Researchers made TCR beta libraries by using iRepertoire HTBI primers and running Arm-PCR on CDR3 regions. Each CDR3 protein is one row after TCRdb ran MiXCR on the multiplex PCR reads. The sample contains some 600,000 distinct CDR3 sequences, roughly a sixth of which appear only once. The same data also contributed to another study, on T cells in Graves' hyperthyroidism and ophthalmopathy.

The sample in question was peripheral blood mononuclear cells (PBMCs), obtained at new diagnosis, from a patient treated with antithyroid drugs. All receptors come from a man younger than 35 with Graves disease.

This clonotype was seen only a few times. The chain carries TRBV20-1 and TRBJ2-3; D is perhaps TRBD2 (6 bases). The CDR3 contains 14 residues. Germline V gene sequence: CDR1 DFQATT, CDR2 SNEGSKA (reference sequence). The V end was cut by 0 bases, the J end by 3 bases, with 10 bases between. CDR3 DNA sequence: TGCAGTGCTAGAGAAGTAGCGGAGACAGATACGCAGTATTTT. Its translation is CSAREVAETDTQYF.

CDR3 coding DNA: TGTGCCAGCAGCTTGGCCTGGCAGGGGGCAGATACGCAGTATTTT. Protein: CASSLAWQGADTQYF. J is TRBJ2-3 and V is TRBV5-4; 7 nucleotides match TRBD1. The CDR3 spans 15 residues. The ends lost 0 bases at V and 4 bases at J; junction bases unmatched: 5. From germline, CDR1 is SGHNT and CDR2 YYREEE (reference sequence).

This clonotype was observed a handful of times. The gene calls are TRBV18 and TRBJ1-1, with D unresolved. Germline V lookup: CDR1 KGHSH, CDR2 LQKENI. The ends were cut back, 6 bases at V and 1 base at J, with 18 bases in the middle. The CDR3 extends over 16 amino acids. In DNA form, the CDR3 reads TGTGCCAGCTCCCTACCCCGCGGGTTAGAGAACACTGAAGCTTTCTTT. Translating gives CASSLPRGLENTEAFF. The full variable domain, its missing parts supplied by reference TRBV18 and TRBJ1-1, is NAGVMQNPRHLVRRRGQEARLRCSPMKGHSHVYWYRQLPEEGLKFMVYLQKENIIDESGMPKERFSAEFPKEGPSILRIQQVVRGDSAAYFCASSLPRGLENTEAFFGQGTRLTVV.

This clonotype has a count of ten or more. The junction departs from the called germline gene at one end, perhaps through a read error. The chain employs TRBV28 and TRBJ2-5; 7 nucleotides line up with TRBD1. The CDR3 contains 17 residues. Germline CDR1 reads MDHEN; CDR2 reads SYDVKM. In DNA form, the CDR3 reads TGTGCCAGCAGTCCGCGCCCAAATCAACAGGGGACAAGAGACCCCAACTTC. Amino acid sequence: CASSPRPNQQGTRDPNF. Complete variable domain (other parts from reference TRBV28 and TRBJ2-5): DVKVTQSSRYLVKRTGEKVFLECVQDMDHENMFWYRQDPGLGLRLIYFSYDVKMKEKGDIPEGYSVSREKKERFSLILESASTNQTSMYLCASSPRPNQQGTRDPNFGPGTRLLVL.

This clonotype was seen many times. The rearrangement links TRBV12-3 or TRBV12-4 to TRBJ2-2, with D possibly TRBD1 on 6 matching bases. The CDR3 has 13 amino acids. V was clipped by 5 bases and J by 7 bases, with 11 bases between them. DNA of the CDR3: TGTGCCAGCAGTGCCAGGGGAAACGGGGAGCTGTTTTTT. Its translation is CASSARGNGELFF.

This clonotype was seen many times. This chain joins TRBV30 and TRBJ2-7; TRBD1 matches 7 bases. Looked up from germline, CDR1 is GTSNPN and CDR2 is SVGIG (reference sequence). With V trimmed by 8 bases and J by 4 bases, 8 bases remained unmatched. This CDR3 has 12 amino acids. The CDR3 DNA follows: TGTGCCATCGGGACAGAAGTATACGAGCAGTACTTC. Residues: CAIGTEVYEQYF.

This clonotype was seen at least ten times. CDR3 nucleotide sequence: TGCGCCAGCAGCCTGACTAGCGGGAGAGGTGGTGAGCAGTTCTTC. As protein: CASSLTSGRGGEQFF. The rearrangement links TRBV5-1 to TRBJ2-1; 12 nucleotides match TRBD2. Germline CDR1 is SGHRS and CDR2 is YFSETQ. This CDR3 is 15 amino acids long. V shed 4 bases, J shed 9 bases, and the junction held 8 bases outside the gene matches.

This clonotype was seen a few times. The genes are TRBV28 and TRBJ2-7; 7 bases are shared with TRBD2. The V gene end was trimmed by 5 bases and the J gene end by 7 bases; junction bases not matched to a gene: 20. This CDR3 has 17 amino acids. CDR1 MDHEN and CDR2 SYDVKM come from the germline V gene. The CDR3 DNA follows: TGTGCCAGCAGTCCACGGACTAGTGGGACCCCTTTGTTAGAGCAGTACTTC. As protein: CASSPRTSGTPLLEQYF.

This clonotype was detected a few times. Here the CDR3 reads CAENQGEGRYGYTF. CDR3 bases: TGTGCCGAAAACCAGGGGGAGGGCCGCTATGGCTACACCTTC. The V and J genes are TRBV6-1 and TRBJ1-2; 7 bases align to TRBD1. There are 14 residues in the CDR3. Germline-derived CDR1 and CDR2 are MNHNS and SASEGT. V was pared by 11 bases and J by 4 bases, with 13 bases of the junction left unmatched.

This clonotype was detected ten times or more. V usage is TRBV12-3 or TRBV12-4 and J usage is TRBJ2-7, with D possibly called TRBD1 or TRBD2 (5 bases each). Trimming pared 6 bases from V and 5 bases from J, leaving 14 bases between. This CDR3 is built from 13 residues. CDR3: CASRIAGANEQYF. As DNA, the CDR3 is TGTGCCAGCAGGATCGCCGGGGCGAACGAGCAGTACTTC.

This clonotype was observed many times. The chain employs TRBV5-1 and TRBJ2-4; 8 bases agree with TRBD2. CDR3 length: 18 amino acids. Germline loops: CDR1 SGHRS, CDR2 YFSETQ. The V gene end was trimmed by 8 bases and the J gene end by 1 base; junction bases not matched to a gene: 17. The CDR3 DNA sequence: TGCGCCAGTCACCCCGGGGGGGCGGGAGCTCTGGCCAAAAACATTCAGTACTTC. This encodes CASHPGGAGALAKNIQYF.

The gene calls are TRBV3-1 and TRBJ1-6, with a possible D match to TRBD1 (6 bases). V shed 4 bases and J shed 14 bases, with 15 bases lying between them. Germline V CDR1 and CDR2: LGHDT, YNNKEL (reference sequence). This CDR3 region has 13 residues. CDR3 DNA: TGTGCCAGCAGCCTGACCCCGGGACATACCCTCCACTTT. Protein sequence: CASSLTPGHTLHF.

This clonotype was seen ten or more times. J is TRBJ1-1 and V is TRBV11-1; tentatively, D is TRBD1 (6 bases). Germline assignment: CDR1 SGHAT and CDR2 FQDESV (reference sequence). This CDR3 comprises 14 residues. V lost 6 bases to trimming and J lost 7 bases, with 18 bases between them. CDR3 region: CASSPNLGGYEAFF. DNA for the CDR3: TGTGCCAGCAGTCCTAATTTGGGGGGCTATGAAGCTTTCTTT.

V is TRBV6-1 and J is TRBJ1-5, with a weak D call TRBD1 (5 bases). The germline CDR1 and CDR2 sequences are MNHNS and SASEGT. The CDR3 has 13 amino acids. Between the trimmed V and J ends, which lost 2 bases and 5 bases, there was a span of 7 bases. The CDR3 sequence: CASSEIGDQPQHF. CDR3 bases: TGTGCCAGCAGTGAAATAGGGGATCAGCCCCAGCATTTT.

There are a few counts of this clonotype. The chain couples TRBV27 to TRBJ2-3, with 12 bases identical to TRBD2. Germline V gene lookup returns CDR1 MNHEY and CDR2 SMNVEV (reference sequence). This CDR3 has 16 residues. The junction had 9 bases not matched to a gene; V was cut back by 6 bases and J by 5 bases. The CDR3 loop is CASSQRRGLAGDTQYF. CDR3 DNA: TGTGCCAGCAGCCAAAGACGGGGACTAGCGGGAGATACGCAGTATTTT.

The chain uses TRBV9 and TRBJ2-1; D tentatively fits TRBD1 or TRBD2 (5 bases each). With 0 bases removed from V and 3 bases from J, the gap between germline ends came to 10 bases. The CDR3 totals 15 residues. Germline V CDR1 and CDR2: SGDLS, YYNGEE. The DNA for the CDR3 is TGTGCCAGCAGCGTAGAGGGGACCAACTACAATGAGCAGTTCTTC. It translates to CASSVEGTNYNEQFF.

The V call is TRBV4-1, the J call TRBJ2-6; TRBD1 is a possible D gene (5 bases). Per germline, CDR1 MGHRA and CDR2 YSYEKL. Trimming shortened V by 1 base and J by 0 bases, and 10 bases separated the two germline ends. CDR3 size: 17 residues. The CDR3 loop reads CASSQGGVTSGANVLTF. For the CDR3, the DNA is TGCGCCAGCAGCCAAGGGGGCGTGACCTCTGGGGCCAACGTCCTGACTTTC.

This clonotype was counted a single time. At one end, the junction sequence differs from germline, possibly due to a read error. V is TRBV7-9 and J is TRBJ2-3; the D gene is possibly TRBD1 (6 bases). Germline V gives CDR1 SEHNR, CDR2 FQNEAQ (reference sequence). This CDR3 spans 16 amino acids. The CDR3 region is CASSLPPGQSGDMQYF. The CDR3 nucleotides are TGTGCCAGCAGCTTACCCCCAGGACAGAGTGGGGATATGCAGTATTTT.

The table lists this clonotype with many counts. The chain employs TRBV12-3 or TRBV12-4 and TRBJ1-2; 9 bases line up with TRBD1. Unmatched junction bases numbered 4, after V lost 6 bases and J lost 8 bases. CDR3 length: 12 residues. In nucleotides, the CDR3 is TGTGCCAGCAGCCGACAGGGGGGAGGCTACACCTTC. This sequence encodes CASSRQGGGYTF.

The chain couples TRBV6-5 to TRBJ2-1; 14 bases fit TRBD2. The CDR3 consists of 16 residues. J gave up 6 bases and V 0 bases, and 1 base lay outside the gene matches. Germline V CDR1 and CDR2: MNHEY, SVGAGI. The chain's CDR3 is CASSYSGLAGGNEQFF. The CDR3 nucleotides are TGTGCCAGCAGTTACTCAGGACTAGCGGGAGGCAATGAGCAGTTCTTC.

This clonotype was found many times. The chain links TRBV20-1 to TRBJ2-7; tentatively, D is TRBD1 (6 bases). CDR1 and CDR2 (germline): DFQATT, SNEGSKA (reference sequence). The ends were cut back, 5 bases at V and 0 bases at J, with 17 bases in the middle. There are 15 residues in the CDR3. The CDR3 loop is CSASNRVLSSYEQYF. The CDR3 bases are TGCAGTGCTTCTAACAGGGTCCTATCCTCCTACGAGCAGTACTTC.

Many counts were recorded for this clonotype. CDR3 protein: CASSGTSSADTQYF. The DNA for the CDR3 is TGTGCCAGCAGTGGTACTAGCTCCGCAGATACGCAGTATTTT. V gene TRBV2 combines with J gene TRBJ2-3, with D possibly TRBD2 on 6 matching bases. CDR1 and CDR2 from the germline V gene are SNHLY and FYNNEI. V lost 4 bases and J lost 4, with 12 bases in between. The CDR3 is 14 amino acids.

The sample holds many counts of this clonotype. This chain joins TRBV11-2 and TRBJ2-3; the match to TRBD2 covers 14 bases. J gave up 1 base and V 5 bases, and 5 bases lay outside the gene matches. Germline V gene sequence: CDR1 SGHAT, CDR2 FQNNGV. There are 17 residues in the CDR3. Written as DNA, the CDR3 is TGTGCCAGCAGCCGGGGACTAGCGGGAGAGGGCACAGATACGCAGTATTTT. It specifies CASSRGLAGEGTDTQYF.